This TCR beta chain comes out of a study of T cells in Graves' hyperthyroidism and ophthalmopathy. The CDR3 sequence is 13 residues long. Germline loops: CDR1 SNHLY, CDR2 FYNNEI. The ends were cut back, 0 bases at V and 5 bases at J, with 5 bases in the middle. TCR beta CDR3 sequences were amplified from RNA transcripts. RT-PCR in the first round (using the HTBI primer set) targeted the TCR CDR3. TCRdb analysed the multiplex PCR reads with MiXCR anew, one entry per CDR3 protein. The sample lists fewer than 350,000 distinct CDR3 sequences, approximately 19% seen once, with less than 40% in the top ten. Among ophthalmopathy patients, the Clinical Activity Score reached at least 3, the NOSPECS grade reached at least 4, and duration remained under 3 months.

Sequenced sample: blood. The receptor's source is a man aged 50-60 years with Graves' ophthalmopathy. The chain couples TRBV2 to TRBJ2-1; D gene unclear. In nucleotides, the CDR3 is TGTGCCAGCAGTGAAGCAGTGCACAATGAGCAGTTCTTC. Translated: CASSEAVHNEQFF.